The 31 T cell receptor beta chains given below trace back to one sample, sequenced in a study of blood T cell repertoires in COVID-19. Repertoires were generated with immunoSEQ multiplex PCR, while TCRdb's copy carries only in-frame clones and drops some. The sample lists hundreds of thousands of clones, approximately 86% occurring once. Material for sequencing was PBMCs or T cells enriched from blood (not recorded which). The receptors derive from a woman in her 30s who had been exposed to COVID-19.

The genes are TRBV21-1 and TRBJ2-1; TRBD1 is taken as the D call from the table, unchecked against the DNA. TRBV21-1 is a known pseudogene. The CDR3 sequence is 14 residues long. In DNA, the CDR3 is TGTGCCAGCAATGTAGGGGTCCGGATTAATGAGCAGTTCTTC. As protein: CASNVGVRINEQFF.

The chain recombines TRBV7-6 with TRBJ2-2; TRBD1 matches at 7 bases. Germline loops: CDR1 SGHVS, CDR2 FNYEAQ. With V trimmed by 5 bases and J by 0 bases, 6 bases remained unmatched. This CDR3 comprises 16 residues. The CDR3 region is CASSPYGTANTGELFF. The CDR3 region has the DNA TGTGCCAGCAGCCCCTACGGGACAGCGAACACCGGGGAGCTGTTTTTT.

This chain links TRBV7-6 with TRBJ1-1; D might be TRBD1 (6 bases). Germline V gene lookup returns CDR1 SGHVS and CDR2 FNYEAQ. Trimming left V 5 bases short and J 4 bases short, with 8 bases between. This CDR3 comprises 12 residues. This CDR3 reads CASSQQGTEAFF. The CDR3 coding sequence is TGTGCCAGCAGCCAACAGGGCACTGAAGCTTTCTTT. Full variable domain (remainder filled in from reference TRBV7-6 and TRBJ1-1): GAGVSQSPRYKVTKRGQDVALRCDPISGHVSLYWYRQALGQGPEFLTYFNYEAQQDKSGLPNDRFSAERPEGSISTLTIQRTEQRDSAMYRCASSQQGTEAFFGQGTRLTVV.

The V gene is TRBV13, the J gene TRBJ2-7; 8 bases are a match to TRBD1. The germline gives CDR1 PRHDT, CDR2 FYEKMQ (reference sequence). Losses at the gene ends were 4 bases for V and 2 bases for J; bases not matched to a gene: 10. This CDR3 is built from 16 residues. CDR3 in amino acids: CASSSIGQGATYEQYF. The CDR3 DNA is TGTGCCAGCAGCTCCATTGGACAGGGAGCAACCTACGAGCAGTACTTC.

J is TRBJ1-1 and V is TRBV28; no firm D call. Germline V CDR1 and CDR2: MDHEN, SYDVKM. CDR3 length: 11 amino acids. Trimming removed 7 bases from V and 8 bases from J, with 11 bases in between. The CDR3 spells CASTKRREAFF. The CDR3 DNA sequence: TGTGCCAGCACCAAAAGGAGGGAAGCTTTCTTT. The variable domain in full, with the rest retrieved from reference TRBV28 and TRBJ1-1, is DVKVTQSSRYLVKRTGEKVFLECVQDMDHENMFWYRQDPGLGLRLIYFSYDVKMKEKGDIPEGYSVSREKKERFSLILESASTNQTSMYLCASTKRREAFFGQGTRLTVV.

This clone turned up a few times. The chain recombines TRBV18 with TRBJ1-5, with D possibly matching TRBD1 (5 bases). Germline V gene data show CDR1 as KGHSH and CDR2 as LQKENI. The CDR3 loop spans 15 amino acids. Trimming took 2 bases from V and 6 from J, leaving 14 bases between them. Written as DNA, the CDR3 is TGTGCCAGCTCACCAAATGGGAGGGGCAGTCAGCCCCAGCATTTT. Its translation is CASSPNGRGSQPQHF.

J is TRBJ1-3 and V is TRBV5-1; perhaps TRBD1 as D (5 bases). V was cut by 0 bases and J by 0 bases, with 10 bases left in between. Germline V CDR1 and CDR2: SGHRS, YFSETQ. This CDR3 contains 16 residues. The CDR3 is CASSLAGISSGNTIYF. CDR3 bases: TGCGCCAGCAGCTTGGCAGGGATAAGCTCTGGAAACACCATATATTTT.

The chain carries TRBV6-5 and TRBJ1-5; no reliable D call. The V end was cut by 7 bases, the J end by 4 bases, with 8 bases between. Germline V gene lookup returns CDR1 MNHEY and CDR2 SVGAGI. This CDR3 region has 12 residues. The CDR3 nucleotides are TGTGCCAGCAAACATGCAAATCAGCCCCAGCATTTT. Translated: CASKHANQPQHF.

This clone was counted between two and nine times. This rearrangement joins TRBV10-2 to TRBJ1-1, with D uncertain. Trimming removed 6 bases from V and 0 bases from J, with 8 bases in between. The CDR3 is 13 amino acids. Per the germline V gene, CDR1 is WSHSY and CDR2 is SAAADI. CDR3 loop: CASRVYMNTEAFF. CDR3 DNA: TGCGCCAGCAGGGTTTACATGAACACTGAAGCTTTCTTT.

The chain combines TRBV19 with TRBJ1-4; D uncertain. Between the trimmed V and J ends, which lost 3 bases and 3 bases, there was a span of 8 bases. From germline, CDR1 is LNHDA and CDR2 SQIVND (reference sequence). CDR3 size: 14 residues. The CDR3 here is CASSMERANEKLFF. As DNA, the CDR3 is TGTGCCAGTAGTATGGAGAGGGCTAATGAAAAACTGTTTTTT.

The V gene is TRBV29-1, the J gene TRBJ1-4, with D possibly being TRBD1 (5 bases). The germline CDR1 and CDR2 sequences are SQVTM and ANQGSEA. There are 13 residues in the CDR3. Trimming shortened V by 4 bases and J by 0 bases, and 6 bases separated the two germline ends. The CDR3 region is CSVATATNEKLFF. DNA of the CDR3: TGCAGCGTTGCGACAGCAACTAATGAAAAACTGTTTTTT.

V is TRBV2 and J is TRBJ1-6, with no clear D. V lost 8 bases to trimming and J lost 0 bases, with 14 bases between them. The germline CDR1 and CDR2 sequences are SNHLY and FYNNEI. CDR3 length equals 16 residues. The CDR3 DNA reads TGTGCCAGCCGGGATGCATTCTCCTCCTATAATTCACCCCTCCACTTT. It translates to CASRDAFSSYNSPLHF.

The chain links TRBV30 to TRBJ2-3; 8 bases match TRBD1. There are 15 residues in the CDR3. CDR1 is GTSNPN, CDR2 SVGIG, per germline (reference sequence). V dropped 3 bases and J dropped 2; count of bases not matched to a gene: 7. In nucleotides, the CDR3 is TGTGCCTGGAGCCCCGGACAGGGATCCACAGATACGCAGTATTTT. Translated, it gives CAWSPGQGSTDTQYF.

The CDR3 loop reads CASGLTGFNTEAFF. Here the CDR3 DNA reads TGTGCTAGTGGTCTGACAGGGTTCAACACTGAAGCTTTCTTT. The rearrangement links TRBV12-5 to TRBJ1-1, with 7 positions matching TRBD1. Germline V gives CDR1 LGHNT, CDR2 FRNRAP. CDR3 size: 14 residues. J lost 2 bases, V lost 5 bases, and 5 bases had no gene match. Together with reference TRBV12-5 and TRBJ1-1, the CDR3 gives the full variable domain: DARVTQTPRHKVTEMGQEVTMRCQPILGHNTVFWYRQTMMQGLELLAYFRNRAPLDDSGMPKDRFSAEMPDATLATLKIQPSEPRDSAVYFCASGLTGFNTEAFFGQGTRLTVV.

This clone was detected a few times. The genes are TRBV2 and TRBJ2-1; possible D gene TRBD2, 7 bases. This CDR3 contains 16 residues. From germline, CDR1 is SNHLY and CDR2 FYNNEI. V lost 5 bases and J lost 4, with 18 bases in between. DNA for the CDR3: TGTGCCAGCAGTCCAGAAAGGGGGGGGACTTACAATGAGCAGTTCTTC. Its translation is CASSPERGGTYNEQFF.

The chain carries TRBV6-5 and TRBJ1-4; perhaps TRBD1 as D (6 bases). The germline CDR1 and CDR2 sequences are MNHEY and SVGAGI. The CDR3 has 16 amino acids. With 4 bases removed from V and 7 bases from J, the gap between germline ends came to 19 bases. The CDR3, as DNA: TGTGCCAGCAGTTCGCTTGAGGGGTTCAGGGGTGAAAAACTGTTTTTT. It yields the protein CASSSLEGFRGEKLFF.

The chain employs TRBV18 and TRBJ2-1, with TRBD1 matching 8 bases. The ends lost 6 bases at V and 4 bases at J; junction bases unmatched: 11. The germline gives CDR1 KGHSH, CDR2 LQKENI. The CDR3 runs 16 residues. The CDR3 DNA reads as TGTGCCAGCTCTCTCCATGACAGGGGCATTTACAATGAGCAGTTCTTC. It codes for CASSLHDRGIYNEQFF.

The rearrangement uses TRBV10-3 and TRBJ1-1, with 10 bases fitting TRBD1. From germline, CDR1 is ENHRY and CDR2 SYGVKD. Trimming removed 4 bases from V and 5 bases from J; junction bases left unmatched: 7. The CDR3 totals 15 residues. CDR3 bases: TGTGCCATCAGTGGTCCGGGACAGGGGCGGACTGAAGCTTTCTTT. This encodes CAISGPGQGRTEAFF.

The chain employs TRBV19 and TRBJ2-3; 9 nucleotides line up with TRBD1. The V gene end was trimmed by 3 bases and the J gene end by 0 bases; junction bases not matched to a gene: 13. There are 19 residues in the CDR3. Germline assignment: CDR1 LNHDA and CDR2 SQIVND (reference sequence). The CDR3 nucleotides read TGTGCCAGTAGTATCGGTCCTGGACAGGGGACCCGTAGCACAGATACGCAGTATTTT. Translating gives CASSIGPGQGTRSTDTQYF.

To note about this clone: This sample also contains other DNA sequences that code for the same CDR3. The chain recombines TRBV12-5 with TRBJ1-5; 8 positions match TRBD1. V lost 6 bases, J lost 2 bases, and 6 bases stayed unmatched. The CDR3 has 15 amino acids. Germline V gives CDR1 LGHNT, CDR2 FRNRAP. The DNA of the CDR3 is TGTGCTAGTGGCCCCGGACAGGGAGGCAATCAGCCCCAGCATTTT. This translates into CASGPGQGGNQPQHF.

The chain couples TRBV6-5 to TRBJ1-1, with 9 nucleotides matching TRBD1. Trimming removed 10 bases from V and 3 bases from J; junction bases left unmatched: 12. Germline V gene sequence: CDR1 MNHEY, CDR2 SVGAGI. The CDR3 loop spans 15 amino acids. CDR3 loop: CATWIDRGAHTEAFF. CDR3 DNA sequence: TGTGCCACTTGGATCGACAGGGGGGCACACACTGAAGCTTTCTTT.

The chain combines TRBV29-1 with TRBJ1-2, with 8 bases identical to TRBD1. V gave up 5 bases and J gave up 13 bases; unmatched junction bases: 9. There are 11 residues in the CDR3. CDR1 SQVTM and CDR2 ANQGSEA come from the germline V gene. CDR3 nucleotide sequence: TGCAGCGTTCGACAGGGGTTTTGGAGCACCTTC. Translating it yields CSVRQGFWSTF.

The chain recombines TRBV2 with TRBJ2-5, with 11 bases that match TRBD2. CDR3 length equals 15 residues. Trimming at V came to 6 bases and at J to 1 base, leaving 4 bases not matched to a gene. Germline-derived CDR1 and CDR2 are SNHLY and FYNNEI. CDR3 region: CASRPTSGGQETQYF. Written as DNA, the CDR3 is TGTGCCAGCAGGCCTACTAGCGGGGGCCAAGAGACCCAGTACTTC.

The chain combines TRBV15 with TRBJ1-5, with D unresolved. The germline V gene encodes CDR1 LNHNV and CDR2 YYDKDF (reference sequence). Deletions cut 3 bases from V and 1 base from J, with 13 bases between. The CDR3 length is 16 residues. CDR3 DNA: TGTGCCACCAGCAGTGGTCTCAGCGGGAGCAATCAGCCCCAGCATTTT. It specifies CATSSGLSGSNQPQHF.

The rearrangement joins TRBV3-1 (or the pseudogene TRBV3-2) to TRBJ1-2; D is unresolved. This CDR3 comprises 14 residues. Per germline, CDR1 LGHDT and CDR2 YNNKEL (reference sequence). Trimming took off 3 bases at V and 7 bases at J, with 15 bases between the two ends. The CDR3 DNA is TGTGCCAGCAGCCAGGGCACCCGTAGTGGTGGCTACACCTTC. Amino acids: CASSQGTRSGGYTF.

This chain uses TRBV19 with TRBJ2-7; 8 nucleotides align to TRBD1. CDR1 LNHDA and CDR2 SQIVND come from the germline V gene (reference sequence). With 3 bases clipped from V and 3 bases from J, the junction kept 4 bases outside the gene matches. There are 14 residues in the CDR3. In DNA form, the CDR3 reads TGTGCCAGTAGTATGCAGGGGGCGAACTACGAGCAGTACTTC. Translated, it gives CASSMQGANYEQYF. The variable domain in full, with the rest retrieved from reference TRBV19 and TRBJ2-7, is DGGITQSPKYLFRKEGQNVTLSCEQNLNHDAMYWYRQDPGQGLRLIYYSQIVNDFQKGDIAEGYSVSREKKESFPLTVTSAQKNPTAFYLCASSMQGANYEQYFGPGTRLTVT.

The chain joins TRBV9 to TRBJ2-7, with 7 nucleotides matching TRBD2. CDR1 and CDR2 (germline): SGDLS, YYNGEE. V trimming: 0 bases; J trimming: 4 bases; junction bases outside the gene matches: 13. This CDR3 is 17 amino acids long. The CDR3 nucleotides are TGTGCCAGCAGCGTAGGAGGGAAGGTAGGCGGGGGTTACGAGCAGTACTTC. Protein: CASSVGGKVGGGYEQYF.

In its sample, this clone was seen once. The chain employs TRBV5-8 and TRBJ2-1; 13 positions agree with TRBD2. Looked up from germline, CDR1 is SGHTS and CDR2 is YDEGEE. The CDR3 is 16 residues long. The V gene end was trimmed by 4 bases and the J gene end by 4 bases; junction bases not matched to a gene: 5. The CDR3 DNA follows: TGTGCCAGCAGCCTGGGGACTAGCGGGACTTACAATGAGCAGTTCTTC. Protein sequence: CASSLGTSGTYNEQFF.

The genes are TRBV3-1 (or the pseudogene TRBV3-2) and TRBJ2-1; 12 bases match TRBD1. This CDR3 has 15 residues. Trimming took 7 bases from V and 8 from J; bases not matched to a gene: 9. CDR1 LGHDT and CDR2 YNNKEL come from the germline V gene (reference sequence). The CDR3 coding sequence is TGTGCCAGCAAGGCGGGACAGGGGGCGTTTGATGAGCAGTTCTTC. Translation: CASKAGQGAFDEQFF.

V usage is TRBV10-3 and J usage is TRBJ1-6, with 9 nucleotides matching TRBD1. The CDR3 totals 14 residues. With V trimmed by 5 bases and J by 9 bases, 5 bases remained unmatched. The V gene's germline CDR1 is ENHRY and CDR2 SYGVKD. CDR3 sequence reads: CAISTRQGVSPLHF. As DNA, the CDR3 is TGTGCCATCAGTACAAGACAGGGGGTTTCACCCCTCCACTTT.

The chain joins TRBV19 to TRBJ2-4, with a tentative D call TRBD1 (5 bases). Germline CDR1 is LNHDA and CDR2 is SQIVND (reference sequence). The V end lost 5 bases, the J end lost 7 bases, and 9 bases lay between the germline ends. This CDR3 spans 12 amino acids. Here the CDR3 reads CASSVQGNIQYF. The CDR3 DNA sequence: TGTGCCAGTAGTGTCCAGGGTAACATTCAGTACTTC.